This T cell receptor beta chain originates from a study of shared clonotypes between healthy human individuals. The germline V gene encodes CDR1 SGDLS and CDR2 YYNGEE. Trimming removed 3 bases from V and 6 bases from J; junction bases left unmatched: 13. CDR3 length: 17 residues. Broader study findings: Approximately 4.6% of naive CD4 clonotypes were common to a few donors. Incompleteness in sorted-subset sequencing, despite large depth, was shown by rarefaction.

Profiling relied on immunoSEQ multiplex PCR, and the TCRdb table lists in-frame clones only, not all of them. This sample has some 2,500,000 clones, with approximately 90% found just once. Notes on this clone: Its antigen is undetermined.

The chain uses TRBV9 and TRBJ2-1, with 9 bases fitting TRBD2. The sample taken for sequencing was naive CD4+ T cells from PBMCs. Subset reported: CD45RA+ positively selected. This receptor was taken from a man in his late teens or twenties in good health. Some clones in this sample may be carry-over from other donors' samples. The chain's CDR3 is CASSAEVAGVGRNEQFF. The CDR3 DNA reads as TGTGCCAGCAGCGCCGAGGTAGCGGGAGTGGGGCGCAATGAGCAGTTCTTC. The full variable domain, rest sourced from reference TRBV9 and TRBJ2-1, is DSGVTQTPKHLITATGQRVTLRCSPRSGDLSVYWYQQSLDQGLQFLIQYYNGEERAKGNILERFSAQQFPDLHSELNLSSLELGDSALYFCASSAEVAGVGRNEQFFGPGTRLTVL.